The rows below give T cell receptor beta chains drawn from one sample of a study of shared clonotypes between healthy human individuals. Sequencing used immunoSEQ multiplex PCR; TCRdb keeps in-frame clones, though not all of them. Among about 1 million clones, about 75% were seen once, and the ten largest hold approximately 1.5%. Sequenced material: memory CD4+ T cells sorted from blood. The receptors originated from a man aged 18 to 29 in good health. Both conserved end residues are part of each CDR3. The D gene is left open where the match is weak. Size is omitted from some rows. Given values are once, few, many or a class for expanded clones.

clone_size j_call d_call v_call cdr3_aa cdr3_nt
. TRBJ1-1 TRBD1 TRBV5-1 CASSPPGQGARLAFF TGCGCCAGCAGCCCCCCCGGACAGGGGGCGCGGTTAGCTTTCTTT
. TRBJ2-4 TRBD1 TRBV10-3 CAISPGQRAKNIQYF TGTGCCATCAGTCCGGGACAGCGGGCCAAAAACATTCAGTACTTC
. TRBJ2-7 TRBD1 TRBV27 CATKLTGGQGEQYF TGTGCCACCAAATTGACAGGGGGGCAGGGGGAGCAGTACTTC
. TRBJ2-5 TRBD2 TRBV5-1 CASRLTGTSGEETQYF TGCGCCAGCAGGTTAACCGGGACTAGCGGGGAGGAGACCCAGTACTTC
. TRBJ1-1 TRBD1 TRBV11-2 CASSEQGSEAFF TGTGCCAGCAGCGAACAGGGGTCCGAAGCTTTCTTT
once TRBJ1-2 . TRBV4-2 CASSQESGGYGYTF TGTGCCAGCAGCCAAGAGTCTGGCGGCTATGGCTACACCTTC
many TRBJ2-6 TRBD1 TRBV4-3 CASSQDLRGQTSGANVLTF TGCGCCAGCAGCCAAGATCTAAGGGGACAGACATCTGGGGCCAACGTCCTGACTTTC
. TRBJ1-3 . TRBV10-1 CASSAGSSGNTIYF TGCGCCAGCAGTGCCGGGAGCTCTGGAAACACCATATATTTT
few TRBJ2-3 TRBD2 TRBV18 CASSPPASGRDTQYF TGTGCCAGCTCACCACCGGCTAGCGGGAGAGATACGCAGTATTTT
. TRBJ1-6 . TRBV5-6 CASSFRQLSSYNSPLHF TGTGCCAGCAGCTTTCGCCAGCTGAGCTCCTATAATTCACCCCTCCACTTT